This is a list of T cell receptor beta chains from one sample in a study of CD8+ T cells in alopecia areata. Using immunoSEQ multiplex PCR, the repertoire was profiled, and TCRdb retains in-frame clones only, with some absent. The sample consists of fewer than 250,000 clones, 50% to 75% of them appearing once. Specimen: CD4+ T cells sorted from blood, collected at week 4, from a patient treated with tofacitinib. These receptors came from a human donor with alopecia areata. The CDR3 runs from the conserved cysteine through the conserved F or W. D genes are given only for firm matches. The size entry is marked missing in some rows and otherwise reads once, few, many or a size class.

J gene | V gene | D gene | clone size | CDR3 protein | CDR3 DNA
TRBJ1-5 | TRBV18 | NA | few | CASSPPSRSNNQPQHF | TGTGCCAGCTCACCACCATCGCGCTCGAACAATCAGCCCCAGCATTTT
TRBJ2-2 | TRBV29-1 | TRBD1 | few | CSVGQGVTGELFF | TGCAGCGTCGGACAGGGAGTGACCGGGGAGCTGTTTTTT
TRBJ2-5 | TRBV4-1 | TRBD2 | NA | CASSHRTSGQETQYF | TGCGCCAGCAGCCACCGGACTAGCGGGCAAGAGACCCAGTACTTC
TRBJ1-2 | TRBV5-6 | NA | NA | CASSRVWGGYTF | TGTGCCAGCAGTCGTGTATGGGGTGGCTACACCTTC
TRBJ2-3 | TRBV29-1 | NA | NA | CSVDAAPDHTQYF | TGCAGCGTTGACGCGGCACCAGACCATACGCAGTATTTT
TRBJ2-3 | TRBV7-9 | NA | NA | CASSPSITQYF | TGTGCCAGCAGCCCTTCAATAACGCAGTATTTT
TRBJ1-2 | TRBV20-1 | NA | NA | CSALWNHYTF | TGCAGTGCTCTCTGGAATCACTACACCTTC
TRBJ1-6 | TRBV23-1 | NA | few | CASSPPPSYSPLHF | TGCGCCAGCAGTCCCCCGCCTTCGTATTCACCCCTCCACTTT
TRBJ2-2 | TRBV7-2 | NA | NA | CASSQGAGAQVWGELFF | TGTGCCAGCAGCCAAGGGGCCGGCGCACAAGTGTGGGGGGAGCTGTTTTTT
TRBJ1-4 | TRBV27 | NA | NA | CASGSAGANNEKLFF | TGTGCCAGCGGCTCAGCGGGGGCCAATAATGAAAAACTGTTTTTT
TRBJ1-6 | TRBV4-3 | NA | NA | CASSQDQGWNSPLHF | TGCGCCAGCAGCCAAGATCAGGGGTGGAATTCACCCCTCCACTTT
TRBJ1-5 | TRBV30 | NA | NA | CAWSRGWGNQPQHF | TGTGCCTGGAGTCGAGGATGGGGCAATCAGCCCCAGCATTTT
TRBJ1-5 | TRBV27 | NA | NA | CASSLQRNQPQHF | TGTGCCAGCAGTTTGCAGCGAAATCAGCCCCAGCATTTT
TRBJ1-3 | TRBV5-6 | NA | NA | CASSFRVSGNTIYF | TGTGCCAGCAGCTTTCGGGTCTCTGGAAACACCATATATTTT